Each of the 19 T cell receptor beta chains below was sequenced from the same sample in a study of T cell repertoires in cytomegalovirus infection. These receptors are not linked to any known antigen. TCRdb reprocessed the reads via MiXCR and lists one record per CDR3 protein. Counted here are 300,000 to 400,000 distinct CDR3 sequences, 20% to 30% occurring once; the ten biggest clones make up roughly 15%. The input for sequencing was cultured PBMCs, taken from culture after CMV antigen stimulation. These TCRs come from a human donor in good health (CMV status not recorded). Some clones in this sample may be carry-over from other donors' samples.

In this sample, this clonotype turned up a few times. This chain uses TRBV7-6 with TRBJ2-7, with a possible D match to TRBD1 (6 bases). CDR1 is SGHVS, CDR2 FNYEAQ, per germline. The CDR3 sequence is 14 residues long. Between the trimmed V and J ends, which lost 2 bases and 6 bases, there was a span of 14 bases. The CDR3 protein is CASSLHRDNPEQYV. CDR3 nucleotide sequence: TGTGCCAGCAGCTTACACCGGGACAACCCCGAGCAGTACGTC.

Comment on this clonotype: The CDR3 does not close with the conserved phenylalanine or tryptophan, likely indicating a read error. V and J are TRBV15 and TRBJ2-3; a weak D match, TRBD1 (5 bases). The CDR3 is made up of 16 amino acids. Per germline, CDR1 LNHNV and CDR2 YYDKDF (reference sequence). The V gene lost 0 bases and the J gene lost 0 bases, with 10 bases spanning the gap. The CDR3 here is CATSRDQGASTDTQYC. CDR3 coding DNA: TGTGCCACCAGCAGAGATCAGGGTGCTAGCACAGATACGCAGTATTGT.

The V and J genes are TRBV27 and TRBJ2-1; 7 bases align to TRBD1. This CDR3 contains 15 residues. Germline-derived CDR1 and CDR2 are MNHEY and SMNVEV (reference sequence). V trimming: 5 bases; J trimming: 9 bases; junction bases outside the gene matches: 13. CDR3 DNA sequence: TGTGCCAGCAGTAGGGACAGCCCCCTTCTGAGTGAGCAGTTCTTC. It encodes CASSRDSPLLSEQFF.

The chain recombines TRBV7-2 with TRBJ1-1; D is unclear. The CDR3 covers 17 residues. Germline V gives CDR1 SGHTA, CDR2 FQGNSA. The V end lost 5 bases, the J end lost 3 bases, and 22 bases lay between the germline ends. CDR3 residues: CASSIGNRALRDTEAFF. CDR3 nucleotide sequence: TGTGCCAGCAGCATAGGGAATAGGGCCCTAAGGGACACTGAAGCTTTCTTT.

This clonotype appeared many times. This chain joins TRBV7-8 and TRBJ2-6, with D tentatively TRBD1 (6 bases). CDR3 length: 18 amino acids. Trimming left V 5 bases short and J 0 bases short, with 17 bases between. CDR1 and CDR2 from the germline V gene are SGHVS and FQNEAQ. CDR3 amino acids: CASSPQTGGSSGANVLTF. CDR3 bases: TGTGCCAGCAGCCCCCAGACAGGCGGTAGCTCTGGGGCCAACGTCCTGACTTTC.

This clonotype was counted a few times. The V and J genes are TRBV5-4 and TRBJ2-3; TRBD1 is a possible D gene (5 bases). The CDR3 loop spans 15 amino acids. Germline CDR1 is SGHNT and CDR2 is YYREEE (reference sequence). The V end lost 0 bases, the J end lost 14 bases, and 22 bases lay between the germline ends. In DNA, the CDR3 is TGTGCCAGCAGCTTGGACAGGCCAGCTCTACGAGTTCCGTATTTT. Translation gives CASSLDRPALRVPYF.

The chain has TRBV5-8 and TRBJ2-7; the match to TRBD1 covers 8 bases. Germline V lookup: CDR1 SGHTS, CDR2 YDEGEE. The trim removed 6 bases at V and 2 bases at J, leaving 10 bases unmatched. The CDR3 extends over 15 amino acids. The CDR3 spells CASNTLGQGTYEQYF. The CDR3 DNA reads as TGTGCCAGCAACACCCTAGGACAGGGAACCTACGAGCAGTACTTC.

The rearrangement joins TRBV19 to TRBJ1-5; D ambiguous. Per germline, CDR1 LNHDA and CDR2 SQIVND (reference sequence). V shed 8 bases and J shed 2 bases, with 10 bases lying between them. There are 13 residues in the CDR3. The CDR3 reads CASGDGGNQPQHF. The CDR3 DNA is TGTGCCAGTGGCGACGGGGGCAATCAGCCCCAGCATTTT.

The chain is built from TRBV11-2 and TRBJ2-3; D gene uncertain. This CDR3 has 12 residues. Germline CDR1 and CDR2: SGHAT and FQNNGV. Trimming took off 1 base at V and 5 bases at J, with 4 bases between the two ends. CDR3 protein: CASSLVQDTQYF. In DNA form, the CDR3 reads TGTGCCAGCAGCTTAGTTCAAGATACGCAGTATTTT. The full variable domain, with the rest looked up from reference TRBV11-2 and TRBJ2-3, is EAGVAQSPRYKIIEKRQSVAFWCNPISGHATLYWYQQILGQGPKLLIQFQNNGVVDDSQLPKDRFSAERLKGVDSTLKIQPAKLEDSAVYLCASSLVQDTQYFGPGTRLTVL.

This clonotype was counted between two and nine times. Here the CDR3 DNA reads TGTGCCATCAGAGGACTAGCGGGAAGCTCCTACGAGCAGTACTTC. Its translation is CAIRGLAGSSYEQYF. The chain links TRBV10-3 to TRBJ2-7; 12 nucleotides match TRBD2. The CDR3 is 15 amino acids. The J segment lost 0 bases and the V segment lost 6 bases, leaving 3 bases of the junction unmatched. Looked up from germline, CDR1 is ENHRY and CDR2 is SYGVKD.

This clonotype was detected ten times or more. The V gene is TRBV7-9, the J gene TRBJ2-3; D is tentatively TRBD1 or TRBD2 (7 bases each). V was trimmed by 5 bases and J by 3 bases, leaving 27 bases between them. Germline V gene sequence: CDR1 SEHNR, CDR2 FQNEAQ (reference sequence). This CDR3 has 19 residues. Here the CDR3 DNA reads TGTGCCAGCAGCCCGAGAGGGGGCTGGGACTACCCAGGGACAGATACGCAGTATTTT. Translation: CASSPRGGWDYPGTDTQYF.

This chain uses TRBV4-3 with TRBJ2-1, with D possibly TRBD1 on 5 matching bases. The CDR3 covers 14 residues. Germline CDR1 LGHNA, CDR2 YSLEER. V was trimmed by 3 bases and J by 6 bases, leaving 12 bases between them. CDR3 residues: CASSHGASANEQFF. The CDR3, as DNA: TGCGCCAGCAGCCATGGGGCTAGTGCCAATGAGCAGTTCTTC.

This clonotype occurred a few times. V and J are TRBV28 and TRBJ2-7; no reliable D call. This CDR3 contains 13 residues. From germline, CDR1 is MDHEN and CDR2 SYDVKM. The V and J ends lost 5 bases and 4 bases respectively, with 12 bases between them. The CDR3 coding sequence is TGTGCCAGCAGTCCACCAAGGGCGTACGAGCAGTACTTC. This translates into CASSPPRAYEQYF.

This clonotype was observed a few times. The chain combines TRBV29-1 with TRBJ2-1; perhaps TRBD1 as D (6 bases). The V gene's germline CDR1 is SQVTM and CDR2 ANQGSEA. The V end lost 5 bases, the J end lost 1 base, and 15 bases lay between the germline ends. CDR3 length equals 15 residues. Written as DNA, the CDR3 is TGCAGCGTTTCTCGAAGCACAGGGTCCTACAATGAGCAGTTCTTC. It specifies CSVSRSTGSYNEQFF.

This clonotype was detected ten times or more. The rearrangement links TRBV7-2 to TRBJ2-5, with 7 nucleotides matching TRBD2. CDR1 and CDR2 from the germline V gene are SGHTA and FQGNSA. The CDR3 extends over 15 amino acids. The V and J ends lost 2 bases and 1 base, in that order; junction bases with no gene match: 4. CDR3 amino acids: CASSLSSSGQETQYF. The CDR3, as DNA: TGTGCCAGCAGCTTAAGTTCTAGCGGCCAAGAGACCCAGTACTTC.

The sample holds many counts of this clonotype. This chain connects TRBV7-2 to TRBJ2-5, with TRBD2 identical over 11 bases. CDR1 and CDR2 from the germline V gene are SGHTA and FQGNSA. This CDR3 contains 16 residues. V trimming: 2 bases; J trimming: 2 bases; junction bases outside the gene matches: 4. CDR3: CASSLLGTSGQETQYF. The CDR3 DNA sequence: TGTGCCAGCAGCTTATTGGGGACTAGCGGACAAGAGACCCAGTACTTC.

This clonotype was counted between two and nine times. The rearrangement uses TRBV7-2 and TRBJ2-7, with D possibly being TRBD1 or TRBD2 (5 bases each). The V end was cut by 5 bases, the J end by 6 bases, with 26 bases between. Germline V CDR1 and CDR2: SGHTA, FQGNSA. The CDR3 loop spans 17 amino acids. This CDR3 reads CASSPRGVGQGLGEQYF. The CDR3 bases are TGTGCCAGCAGCCCGCGAGGGGTGGGGCAGGGTTTAGGCGAGCAGTACTTC. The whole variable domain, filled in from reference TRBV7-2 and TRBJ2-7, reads GAGVSQSPSNKVTEKGKDVELRCDPISGHTALYWYRQSLGQGLEFLIYFQGNSAPDKSGLPSDRFSAERTGGSVSTLTIQRTQQEDSAVYLCASSPRGVGQGLGEQYFGPGTRLTVT.

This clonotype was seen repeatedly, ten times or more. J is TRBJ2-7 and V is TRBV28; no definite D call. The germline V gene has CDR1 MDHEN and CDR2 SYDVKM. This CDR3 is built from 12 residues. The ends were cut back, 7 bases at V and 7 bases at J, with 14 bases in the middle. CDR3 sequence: CASTGLSSEQYF. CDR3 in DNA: TGTGCCAGCACAGGTCTATCGAGTGAGCAGTACTTC.

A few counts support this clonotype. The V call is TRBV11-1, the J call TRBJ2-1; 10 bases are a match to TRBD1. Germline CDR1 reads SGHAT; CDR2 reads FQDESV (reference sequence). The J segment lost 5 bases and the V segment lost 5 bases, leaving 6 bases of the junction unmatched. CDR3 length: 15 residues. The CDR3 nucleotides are TGTGCCAGCAGCCTAGGGGACAGGGGAGACAATGAGCAGTTCTTC. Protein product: CASSLGDRGDNEQFF.